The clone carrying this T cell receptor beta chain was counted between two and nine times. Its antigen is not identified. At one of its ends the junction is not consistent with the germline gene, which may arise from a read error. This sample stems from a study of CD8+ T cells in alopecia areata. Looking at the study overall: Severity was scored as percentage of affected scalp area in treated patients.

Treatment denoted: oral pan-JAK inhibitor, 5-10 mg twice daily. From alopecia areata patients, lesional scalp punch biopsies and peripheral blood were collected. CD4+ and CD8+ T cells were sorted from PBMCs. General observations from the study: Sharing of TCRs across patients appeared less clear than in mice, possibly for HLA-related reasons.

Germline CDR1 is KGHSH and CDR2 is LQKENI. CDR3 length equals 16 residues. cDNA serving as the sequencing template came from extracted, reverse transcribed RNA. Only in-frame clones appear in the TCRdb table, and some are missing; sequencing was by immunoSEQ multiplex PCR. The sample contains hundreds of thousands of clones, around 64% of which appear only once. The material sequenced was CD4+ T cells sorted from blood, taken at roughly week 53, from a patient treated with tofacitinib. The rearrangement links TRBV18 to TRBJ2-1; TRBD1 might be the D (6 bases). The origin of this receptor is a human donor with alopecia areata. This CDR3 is CASSPPTGRSYNEQFF. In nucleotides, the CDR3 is TGTGCCAGCTCCCCACCAACAGGGCGCTCCTACAATGAGCAGTTCTTC. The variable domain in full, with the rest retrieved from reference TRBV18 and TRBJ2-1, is NAGVMQNPRHLVRRRGQEARLRCSPMKGHSHVYWYRQLPEEGLKFMVYLQKENIIDESGMPKERFSAEFPKEGPSILRIQQVVRGDSAAYFCASSPPTGRSYNEQFFGPGTRLTVL.